This T cell receptor (beta chain) was captured in a study of blood T cell repertoires in COVID-19. Study summary: Sample material is recorded as cDNA or gDNA derived from T cells, B-cell-depleted T cells, or PBMCs.

Germline V gene sequence: CDR1 SQVTM, CDR2 ANQGSEA. Deletions cut 6 bases from V and 8 bases from J, with 16 bases between. This CDR3 comprises 13 residues. The table came from immunoSEQ multiplex PCR; TCRdb's copy has only in-frame clones and leaves some out. The data show more than 200,000 clones, over 70% seen once. The rearrangement uses TRBV29-1 and TRBJ1-4; D gene uncertain. The source material was peripheral blood. This clonotype was sampled from a man between 35 and 55 years old with active or convalescent COVID-19. The CDR3 region is CSVDGESGEKLFF. The CDR3 DNA reads as TGCAGCGTCGATGGGGAGTCTGGGGAAAAACTGTTTTTT. Full variable domain (remainder filled in from reference TRBV29-1 and TRBJ1-4): SAVISQKPSRDICQRGTSLTIQCQVDSQVTMMFWYRQQPGQSLTLIATANQGSEATYESGFVIDKFPISRPNLTFSTLTVSNMSPEDSSIYLCSVDGESGEKLFFGSGTQLSVL.